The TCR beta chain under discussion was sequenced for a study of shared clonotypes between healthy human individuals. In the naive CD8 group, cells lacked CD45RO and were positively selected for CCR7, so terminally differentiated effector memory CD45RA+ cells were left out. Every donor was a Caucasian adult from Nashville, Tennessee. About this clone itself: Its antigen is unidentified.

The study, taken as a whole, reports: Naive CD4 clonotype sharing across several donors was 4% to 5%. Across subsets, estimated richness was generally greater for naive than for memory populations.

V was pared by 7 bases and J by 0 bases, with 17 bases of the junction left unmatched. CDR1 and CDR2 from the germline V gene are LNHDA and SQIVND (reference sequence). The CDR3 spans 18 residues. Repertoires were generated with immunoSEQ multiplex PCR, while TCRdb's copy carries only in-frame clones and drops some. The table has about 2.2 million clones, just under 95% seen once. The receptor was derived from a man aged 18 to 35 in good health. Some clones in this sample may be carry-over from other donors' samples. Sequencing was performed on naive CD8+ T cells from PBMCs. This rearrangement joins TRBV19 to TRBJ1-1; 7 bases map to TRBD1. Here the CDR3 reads CASTPVGRDRILNTEAFF. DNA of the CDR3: TGTGCCAGTACCCCGGTAGGTCGGGACAGAATCCTGAACACTGAAGCTTTCTTT.